The 12 T cell receptor beta chains listed next were all sequenced from one sample in a study of blood T cell repertoires in COVID-19 (dated by TCRdb to the early 2020s). The protocol used for the library was the immunoSEQ multiplex PCR assay. Not all clones reach the TCRdb copy of this immuneACCESS table, which keeps in-frame sequences only. Checked studies attribute under half of the gap to unresolved V genes and leave the rest unexplained. The sample includes 100,000 to 150,000 clones, with roughly 84% observed a single time. The ten largest clones add up to about a sixth of the sample. Sequencing was performed on peripheral blood. These receptors all stem from a woman of 80 years or more with acute or convalescent COVID-19.

In regard to this clone: Relative to the germline gene, one junction end is altered; a read error may explain this. The chain recombines TRBV6-5 with TRBJ1-2; D is perhaps TRBD1 (5 bases). The CDR3 consists of 13 residues. Germline V lookup: CDR1 MNHEY, CDR2 SVGAGI. The CDR3 is CASSSDTEQALSF. For the CDR3, the DNA is TGTGCCAGCAGTTCCGATACGGAACAGGCCCTCTCCTTC.

The CDR3 protein is CASRPGGSSYEQYF. The CDR3 DNA reads as TGTGCCAGCCGCCCGGGTGGGTCGTCCTACGAGCAGTACTTC. The chain is built from TRBV7-2 and TRBJ2-7, with no clear D. The CDR3 spans 14 residues. V dropped 8 bases and J dropped 1 base, with 15 bases sitting between them. In germline, CDR1 is SGHTA, CDR2 FQGNSA.

This chain joins TRBV2 and TRBJ2-1; perhaps TRBD1 as D (5 bases). The V and J ends lost 4 bases and 7 bases respectively, with 17 bases between them. This CDR3 region has 15 residues. CDR1 is SNHLY and CDR2 is FYNNEI in the germline V gene. In DNA, the CDR3 is TGTGCCAGCAGTGTCCGGCAGGGTTTCGTAAATGAGCAGTTCTTC. Translating gives CASSVRQGFVNEQFF.

The genes are TRBV7-9 and TRBJ2-7; 12 bases are a match to TRBD1. Germline V gene data show CDR1 as SEHNR and CDR2 as FQNEAQ (reference sequence). The CDR3 has 19 residues. V trimming: 1 base; J trimming: 1 base; junction bases outside the gene matches: 11. CDR3 DNA: TGTGCCAGCAGCTTAGGACATGGGACAGGGGGCTATTATTCCTACGAGCAGTACTTC. This encodes CASSLGHGTGGYYSYEQYF.

The chain is built from TRBV2 and TRBJ2-4; possibly TRBD2 for D (6 bases). V lost 9 bases, J lost 2 bases, and 14 bases lay in between. Germline V gene sequence: CDR1 SNHLY, CDR2 FYNNEI. The CDR3 is 14 residues long. The CDR3 sequence is CASTPRGTKNIQYF. The CDR3 nucleotides read TGTGCCAGTACCCCACGGGGGACCAAAAACATTCAGTACTTC.

The chain recombines TRBV18 with TRBJ2-3; no clear D gene. V was clipped by 4 bases and J by 4 bases, with 9 bases between them. CDR3 length: 13 residues. Germline CDR1 reads KGHSH; CDR2 reads LQKENI. The CDR3 DNA follows: TGTGCCAGCTCACGCGCTATACCAGATACGCAGTATTTT. Residues: CASSRAIPDTQYF.

This clone showed up just a few times. This chain links TRBV6-5 with TRBJ1-2, with 8 bases fitting TRBD1. CDR3 length: 13 amino acids. Germline values: CDR1 MNHEY, CDR2 SVGAGI. V dropped 7 bases and J dropped 3; count of bases not matched to a gene: 4. DNA for the CDR3: TGTGCCAGCAAACAGGACAGGGACTATGGCTACACCTTC. This sequence encodes CASKQDRDYGYTF.

This clone qualifies as medium-sized. The V call is TRBV7-9, the J call TRBJ2-1, with D tentatively TRBD2 (5 bases). Germline CDR1 and CDR2: SEHNR and FQNEAQ (reference sequence). V gave up 1 base and J gave up 3 bases, with 13 bases separating them. This CDR3 is 16 amino acids long. The CDR3 here is CASSLGVEAGYNEQFF. DNA for the CDR3: TGTGCCAGCAGCTTAGGGGTGGAGGCCGGCTACAATGAGCAGTTCTTC.

The chain is built from TRBV12-1 and TRBJ1-2; TRBD1, as called in the table, went unchecked against the DNA. TRBV12-1 is given as a pseudogene. This CDR3 spans 17 amino acids. CDR3: CASSYRGQVDANYGYTF. The CDR3 DNA follows: TGTGCCAGCAGCTATAGGGGGCAGGTGGATGCTAACTATGGCTACACCTTC.

V and J are TRBV12-5 and TRBJ2-2, with TRBD1 identical over 9 bases. V lost 7 bases to trimming and J lost 5 bases; unmatched junction nucleotides: 17. The germline gives CDR1 LGHNT, CDR2 FRNRAP. This CDR3 spans 18 amino acids. The CDR3 spells CASVSGQGWNWVTGELFF. The CDR3 coding sequence is TGTGCTAGTGTCTCCGGACAGGGGTGGAACTGGGTAACCGGGGAGCTGTTTTTT.

The table lists this clone with a count of one. This chain links TRBV5-5 with TRBJ1-5, with 11 bases that match TRBD1. V trimming: 4 bases; J trimming: 5 bases; junction bases outside the gene matches: 2. The germline V gene encodes CDR1 SGHKS and CDR2 YYEKEE (reference sequence). The length of the CDR3 is 14 residues. CDR3 sequence (DNA): TGTGCCAGCAGCCCGGGACAGGGGGATCAGCCCCAGCATTTT. It yields the protein CASSPGQGDQPQHF.

The CDR3 bases are TGTGCCAGCAGCCAGGGGCAGGGCTATGGCTACACCTTC. Protein product: CASSQGQGYGYTF. The chain links TRBV3-1 (or the pseudogene TRBV3-2) to TRBJ1-2, with D possibly being TRBD1 (5 bases). Looked up from germline, CDR1 is LGHDT and CDR2 is YNNKEL (reference sequence). V was trimmed by 3 bases and J by 4 bases, leaving 9 bases between them. The CDR3 consists of 13 residues.